The 2 T cell receptor beta chains below all came from one sample that was sequenced in a study of T cell clonality in common variable immunodeficiency. This table comes from immunoSEQ multiplex PCR, and its TCRdb copy is limited to in-frame clones, with some not included. Observed are about 81,000 clones, no singletons, with the top ten taking 0.65% to 0.8%. What was sequenced was peripheral blood mononuclear cells. Receptor source: a person aged 18 to 75 in good health.

Many counts were recorded for this clone. The CDR3 is cut off 3 residues early in the read; its end comes from the germline J gene. V gene TRBV6-2 or TRBV6-3 combines with J gene TRBJ2-5; 9 bases are shared with TRBD1. This CDR3 contains 14 residues. Germline trimming cut 5 bases from V and 7 bases from J; bases unmatched to any gene: 8. The V gene's germline CDR1 is MNHEY and CDR2 SVGEGT. This chain's CDR3 is CASSVRDREGTQYF. The DNA read from the CDR3 is TGTGCCAGCAGTGTACGGGACAGGGAAGGGACC.

This clone is categorized as medium-sized. The read is 3 residues too short to cover the CDR3 end, so that end is filled in from the germline J gene. The rearrangement uses TRBV6-2 or TRBV6-3 and TRBJ2-7; 8 positions match TRBD2. The CDR3 is 16 residues long. Germline V gene lookup returns CDR1 MNHEY and CDR2 SVGEGT. V dropped 2 bases and J dropped 6; count of bases not matched to a gene: 12. The CDR3 DNA, read in part, is TGTGCCAGCAGTTACCCCCCATTAAGCGGGAGTGGCGAG. It translates to CASSYPPLSGSGE. Given in full, the CDR3 is CASSYPPLSGSGEQYF.